This T cell receptor (beta chain) was recorded in a study of cytomegalovirus exposure and HLA in healthy donors listed by TCRdb under 2017. At the level of the whole study: According to an earlier analysis of 587 of the donors, about 180 million T cells yielded 90 million to 140 million unique TCR beta sequences and approximately 300 Gb of sequence data. High-throughput TCR immunosequencing, statistical association of individual TCRs with disease status, and machine learning were combined to predict cytomegalovirus infection status. In a later genetic analysis, genome-wide SNP genotypes for about 65% of the 666 donors were used, and that subset was treated as a discovery cohort. About 300 gigabases of sequencing data and approximately 92 million unique TCR sequences made up an early release that covered approximately 700 HLA-typed donors. An earlier analysis of some 500 of the donors applied high-throughput TCR beta sequencing to assess whether each TCR beta V gene segment acted as functional or pseudogenic. To study patterns of TCR occurrence, a later analysis re-analyzed previously published TCR beta repertoires from several hundred donors and added high-resolution HLA genotyping. Of the 398 genotyped donors, about 84% fell in the genetic ancestry cluster associated with self-reported Caucasian donors. Several DR-DQ haplotypes were treated as single units for association and clustering because of strong linkage in the cohort. All discovery cohort repertoires had been generated using a single sequencing platform. The number of donors typed differed by locus, with 629-630 for A, B, C, DRB1 and DQB1, approximately 500 for DQA1, 606 for DPA1, and roughly 450 for DPB1. Rather than drawing on any new phenotypic data, the later analysis identified candidate immune exposures from TCR beta sequences and the way those sequences occurred across donors. The aim of the study was to test whether cataloging public T cell receptors could identify signatures of past pathogen exposure. Donor age, sex, ethnicity and CMV serostatus were compiled together with the repertoire data. Among about 410 genotyped donors of the cohort, an average of about 240,000 unique TCR beta nucleotide sequences was sequenced per donor, of which about 20% were non-productive. A separate validation cohort of roughly 130 different subjects was used in addition to the 666-subject first cohort. Using immunosequencing, the study profiled T cell repertoires from about 610 subjects and related those repertoires to cytomegalovirus serostatus. Both class I and class II loci were covered by HLA typing, at four-digit resolution. Paper-wide results and their limitations: A later genetic analysis associated a missense DCLRE1C variant with V-gene and J-gene trimming of TCR beta chains, and an independent cohort replicated the association. The classifier was reported to diagnose cytomegalovirus status with high specificity and sensitivity in both the original and validation cohorts. It was suggested by the authors that the approach could potentially be generalized to other disease states and immunological phenotypes. The only immune exposure information available for the cohort was CMV serostatus. In vitro tests confirmed that a few of the cytomegalovirus-associated TCR beta chains recognize cytomegalovirus antigens. Correlated functional status among segregating V segments might reflect linkage disequilibrium, but an unknown experimental factor could not be ruled out. Because the 87-base-pair reads could not distinguish some IMGT-functional V segments, including TRBV6-2 and TRBV6-3, those segments were excluded. In this cohort, only TCR beta chains were sequenced, and detectable features were limited by the absence of alpha or paired-chain data. According to a later analysis, parvovirus B19, influenza, CMV and Epstein-Barr virus appeared linked to several top co-occurrence clusters. While some public TCRs were present in many individuals, most TCR sequences turned up only very rarely across donors. A group of highly shared sequence variants was considered likely to be a technical artifact of the sequencing pipeline. According to a later analysis, most CMV-associated TCR beta chains appeared to be HLA-restricted, and the HLA associations seemed to be driven largely by CMV exposure. Presence/absence analyses assumed roughly uniform sequencing depth across donors, an assumption that may not hold. When HLA alleles, especially DR and DQ, strongly co-occurred, attributing TCR associations to individual alleles was difficult. In a later genetic analysis, fewer N-insertions in productive TCRs were reported among donors in an Asian-associated ancestry cluster than the roughly 700-donor mean. A later analysis found that HLA-associated TCR beta chains were more clonally expanded and had lower generation probabilities than equally common non-associated chains. The study gave a list of under 200 TCR beta chains associated with cytomegalovirus. The earlier analysis of some 560 of the donors excluded 15 to 20 rarely observed V segments, including chromosome 9 orphons, because counts were too low. Because HLA typing was unavailable for some donors at each locus, only the typed subset was used in association tests. In a later analysis, the rate of TCR association differed among HLA loci, with DRB1 alleles having the most associated TCRs and HLA-C alleles having the fewest. A later analysis associated about 17,000 TCR beta sequences with specific HLA alleles at a false discovery rate of 0.05. An earlier analysis of approximately 500 of the donors showed that most TCR beta V segments appeared in productive rearrangements either about 87% or about 30% of the time, which broadly matched IMGT annotations. A further reported finding was that TCR beta sequences accurately predicted the HLA-A and HLA-B alleles for most subjects in the first cohort.

The cohort was made up of approximately 670 healthy bone marrow donors. All cohort members were sampled while nominally healthy, although unrecorded immune exposures were likely present. The donor tested CMV seropositive, placing the donor among the roughly 300 seropositive members of the cohort. A peripheral blood sample was provided by each donor, and peripheral blood mononuclear cells were used for TCR beta sequencing. Genomic DNA extraction from the blood cell samples was performed with the Qiagen DNeasy Blood Extraction Kit. Per the germline V gene (reference sequence), MNHEY is the CDR1 and SMNVEV is the CDR2. The cysteine opens and the phenylalanine closes a CDR3 of 13 amino acids. Just CDR3 DNA is preserved here, 39 bases in frame from base 1. V is cut by 2 bases and J by 6 bases, and the space between the germline ends is 8 bases. Regarding this clone: Its target antigen remains unknown. Per-base quality was not reported, and no clone a single base away is much larger than it.

To prepare the library, the immunoSEQ multiplex PCR assay was applied. For the multiplex PCR, a mixture combining 60 forward primers for TCR Vbeta segments and 13 reverse primers for TCR Jbeta segments was used. Amplification of the CDR3 region of rearranged TCR beta genes was performed with a multiplex PCR assay on genomic DNA. The amplified TCR beta libraries were sequenced on the Illumina HiSeq System as 87-base-pair reads. As for how the authors treated the data: In a later analysis, about 80 million unique TCR beta chains were counted across the roughly 610 repertoires, and roughly 9.9 million of these chains were shared by at least two donors. A nearest-neighbor algorithm error-corrected the raw reads and collapsed the reads into unique sequences, merging closely related sequences to remove PCR and sequencing errors. V, D and J gene segments were assigned by aligning CDR3 sequences to IMGT reference sequences. For a sequence to be retained, at least a six-nucleotide match to both a V gene segment and a J gene segment was required. Rearrangements were called productive when the CDR3 lacked stop codons and stayed in frame with V and J; all others were non-productive. CDR3 was defined according to IMGT convention as the region running from the second conserved V-encoded cysteine to the conserved J-encoded phenylalanine. The earlier analysis of about 610 of the donors excluded sequences that lacked an unambiguous match to a single V gene segment. In an earlier analysis of some 590 of the donors, V segments were called functional above 56.7% productive rearrangements and were called segregating when the between-donor standard deviation exceeded 5%. A statistical classification framework was developed to diagnose cytomegalovirus status using the catalog of TCR beta chain sequences. In a later analysis, TCR nucleotide sequences were compared against IMGT/GENE-DB human TR gene sequences so that V and J genes could be assigned. In a later analysis, CDR3 sequences and most-parsimonious VDJ recombination scenarios were assigned using the TCRdist pipeline. A later analysis defined each TCR beta chain by its CDR3 amino acid sequence plus V-gene family, and excluded reads lacking a unique V-gene family. A later analysis removed 592 highly shared, low-generation-probability nucleotide sequences to deal with suspected cross-contamination and a sequencing artifact. A later analysis calculated a clonal expansion index for each public chain from normalized within-repertoire ranks of inferred template counts. Generation probabilities in a later analysis came from a VDJ recombination model fitted to out-of-frame rearrangements, and those results were checked against IGoR. Hypergeometric tests were used in a later analysis to score TCR-TCR, TCR-HLA and TCR-CMV co-occurrence, with a repertoire-size bias correction applied to the TCR pairs. A later analysis estimated false discovery rates by permuting HLA or CMV assignments 20 times. In a later analysis, co-occurring TCRs were grouped with DBSCAN, and TCRdist sequence similarity was added when clustering was performed within HLA-allele-positive subsets. For co-occurrence clustering, repertoires with fewer than 30,000 or more than 120,000 public chains were excluded, along with a handful of repertoires with anomalous nucleotide sharing. Imported from immuneACCESS, the table was reduced by TCRdb to in-frame sequences with V and J called. These copies leave out some clones; in studies compared against another copy, an unresolved V gene accounts for under half, and the cause of the remainder is not known. V, J and clone size derive from that table, while D and trimming were established from the DNA sequence. A total of 150,000 to 200,000 clones appear in this sample, around 75% of them only once. Roughly 4.5% of the sample comes from the top ten.

This receptor was identified in a man in his late teens or twenties in good health and CMV-seropositive. The sequence links TRBV27 to TRBJ2-1; TRBD2 might be the D gene, on 6 matching bases. The sequenced sample was PBMCs. CDR3 loop: CASSLLALNEQFF. Read as DNA, the sequence is TGTGCCAGCAGTTTACTAGCGCTCAATGAGCAGTTCTTC.